These 30 T cell receptor beta chains share one sample of origin, sequenced in a study of beta chain features in type 1 diabetes. The investigators reverse transcribed all of the isolated RNA, so they sequenced expressed TCRB transcripts. TCRdb keeps only in-frame clones here, not all; method: immunoSEQ multiplex PCR. The sample includes under 250,000 clones, roughly a tenth of them seen just once. Sequences were obtained from central memory CD4+ T cells from blood. These receptors were obtained from a man aged 18 to 35 in good health.

In this sample, this clone turned up a few times. CDR3: CASSQGDRGPNTEAFF. The CDR3 bases are TGCGCCAGCAGTCAAGGAGACAGGGGGCCTAACACTGAAGCTTTCTTT. This chain joins TRBV23-1 and TRBJ1-1, with 10 bases lining up with TRBD1. TRBV23-1 carries the ORF label, with uncertain function. The CDR3 is 16 amino acids. With V trimmed by 2 bases and J by 2 bases, 5 bases remained unmatched.

The gene calls are TRBV6-6 and TRBJ2-1; the D gene is possibly TRBD1 (5 bases). V gave up 4 bases and J gave up 8 bases, with 12 bases separating them. This CDR3 region has 13 residues. Germline CDR1 reads MNHNY; CDR2 reads SVGAGI (reference sequence). CDR3 DNA: TGTGCCAGCAGTTTTGACAGCATCTATGAGCAGTTCTTC. Translated: CASSFDSIYEQFF.

This clone was counted many times. The chain recombines TRBV5-4 with TRBJ2-3; the match to TRBD1 covers 7 bases. The CDR3 covers 12 residues. Trimming removed 7 bases from V and 2 bases from J; junction bases left unmatched: 1. CDR1 is SGHNT and CDR2 is YYREEE in the germline V gene (reference sequence). The CDR3 DNA follows: TGTGCCAGCGGACAGGACACAGATACGCAGTATTTT. Translated: CASGQDTDTQYF.

The table lists this clone with a few counts. The CDR3 coding sequence is TGTGCCAGCAGTTTTGGAGACCCGGAGAGACAGGCCGGGGAGCTGTTTTTT. This translates into CASSFGDPERQAGELFF. This chain links TRBV28 with TRBJ2-2, with TRBD1 as a possible D gene (6 bases). Trimming shortened V by 3 bases and J by 6 bases, and 20 bases separated the two germline ends. CDR1 and CDR2 (germline): MDHEN, SYDVKM. This CDR3 has 17 amino acids.

V gene TRBV7-2 combines with J gene TRBJ2-1; TRBD2 matches at 7 bases. Germline V gives CDR1 SGHTA, CDR2 FQGNSA. V shed 5 bases, J shed 0 bases, and the junction held 4 bases outside the gene matches. The CDR3 totals 15 residues. The CDR3 is CASSPPGGSYNEQFF. The CDR3 region has the DNA TGTGCCAGCAGCCCCCCGGGGGGCTCCTACAATGAGCAGTTCTTC.

This clone was seen more than once but under ten times. The chain combines TRBV7-8 with TRBJ2-1; 11 positions agree with TRBD2. Germline V gene sequence: CDR1 SGHVS, CDR2 FQNEAQ. The CDR3 spans 17 residues. V shed 1 base and J 7 bases; nucleotides not matched to a gene: 9. This CDR3 is CASSLVVAGGPGNEQFF. CDR3 nucleotide sequence: TGTGCCAGCAGCTTAGTTGTAGCGGGAGGGCCCGGGAATGAGCAGTTCTTC.

The J gene is TRBJ2-5, the V gene TRBV7-2; D not certain. Between the trimmed V and J ends, which lost 4 bases and 4 bases, there was a span of 4 bases. Germline V gene sequence: CDR1 SGHTA, CDR2 FQGNSA. This CDR3 has 11 amino acids. For the CDR3, the DNA is TGTGCCAGCAGCTCCGGAGAGACCCAGTACTTC. This codes for CASSSGETQYF.

The V call is TRBV5-1, the J call TRBJ2-7; TRBD2 matches 10 bases. This CDR3 has 14 residues. V shed 4 bases and J 5 bases; nucleotides not matched to a gene: 6. Germline values: CDR1 SGHRS, CDR2 YFSETQ. CDR3 protein: CASSDSSGSDEQYF. CDR3 nucleotide sequence: TGCGCCAGCAGCGATTCTAGCGGGAGCGACGAGCAGTACTTC.

At least ten counts were recorded for this clone. V and J are TRBV29-1 and TRBJ2-1, with 10 positions matching TRBD1. Germline trimming cut 6 bases from V and 4 bases from J; bases unmatched to any gene: 6. Germline values: CDR1 SQVTM, CDR2 ANQGSEA. This CDR3 has 14 residues. Here the CDR3 DNA reads TGCAGCGTCTTGGGACAGGGGACTTACAATGAGCAGTTCTTC. Its translation: CSVLGQGTYNEQFF.

This clone was seen only a few times. The V and J genes are TRBV27 and TRBJ2-7, with 12 bases lining up with TRBD1. Germline V CDR1 and CDR2: MNHEY, SMNVEV (reference sequence). The V gene end was trimmed by 0 bases and the J gene end by 6 bases; junction bases not matched to a gene: 0. The CDR3 contains 14 residues. The CDR3 reads CASSLSGQGAEQYF. The CDR3 region has the DNA TGTGCCAGCAGTTTATCGGGACAGGGGGCCGAGCAGTACTTC.

This clone was seen only a few times. The genes are TRBV25-1 and TRBJ1-2; D not resolved. V was clipped by 2 bases and J by 4 bases, with 11 bases between them. CDR3 length: 14 amino acids. Per the germline V gene, CDR1 is MGHDK and CDR2 is SYGVNS. CDR3: CASSEPRASYGYTF. The CDR3 nucleotides read TGTGCCAGCAGTGAACCGAGGGCGAGCTATGGCTACACCTTC.

This clone was seen repeatedly, ten times or more. The DNA for the CDR3 is TGTGCCAGCAGCCATAGTTCAGGGATGTTAGAAAAACTGTTTTTT. Its translation is CASSHSSGMLEKLFF. The chain couples TRBV11-2 to TRBJ1-4; TRBD1 might be the D (5 bases). With 5 bases removed from V and 8 bases from J, the gap between germline ends came to 18 bases. CDR1 and CDR2 from the germline V gene are SGHAT and FQNNGV. The CDR3 spans 15 residues.

The CDR3 here is CASSEAWRATDTQYF. Here the CDR3 DNA reads TGTGCCAGCAGTGAAGCTTGGAGGGCGACGGATACGCAGTATTTT. The chain recombines TRBV2 with TRBJ2-3; D is perhaps TRBD2 (6 bases). CDR3 length: 15 amino acids. V was shortened by 0 bases and J by 6 bases, with 13 bases between the two germline ends. Germline V gene lookup returns CDR1 SNHLY and CDR2 FYNNEI.

This clone has only one observation. V usage is TRBV30 and J usage is TRBJ2-1; TRBD2 might be the D (6 bases). The CDR3 sequence is 14 residues long. Deletions cut 0 bases from V and 6 bases from J, with 12 bases between. CDR1 and CDR2 (germline): GTSNPN, SVGIG (reference sequence). CDR3: CAWSVRGGGNEQFF. Written as DNA, the CDR3 is TGTGCCTGGAGTGTACGGGGAGGAGGCAATGAGCAGTTCTTC.

This clone was counted only a few times. The chain uses TRBV5-6 and TRBJ1-3; TRBD1 aligns across 8 bases. Trimming cost V 5 bases and J 0 bases; bases outside gene matches: 4. CDR1 SGHDT and CDR2 YYEEEE come from the germline V gene. CDR3 length: 15 residues. This CDR3 reads CASRGTGISGNTIYF. The DNA of the CDR3 is TGTGCCAGCAGAGGGACAGGTATCTCTGGAAACACCATATATTTT. Using reference TRBV5-6 and TRBJ1-3 for the parts outside the CDR3, the full variable domain is DAGVTQSPTHLIKTRGQQVTLRCSPKSGHDTVSWYQQALGQGPQFIFQYYEEEERQRGNFPDRFSGHQFPNYSSELNVNALLLGDSALYLCASRGTGISGNTIYFGEGSWLTVV.

This clone was picked up many times. This chain joins TRBV7-2 and TRBJ2-4; 7 nucleotides line up with TRBD2. CDR1 is SGHTA, CDR2 FQGNSA, per germline. The CDR3 is made up of 14 amino acids. V gave up 1 base and J gave up 12 bases; unmatched junction bases: 9. CDR3 loop: CASSLEASGLSQYF. The DNA of the CDR3 is TGTGCCAGCAGCTTAGAAGCTAGCGGCCTTTCTCAGTACTTC.

This clone was recorded a few times. This chain uses TRBV18 with TRBJ2-6; D unresolved. Germline V lookup: CDR1 KGHSH, CDR2 LQKENI. Trimming removed 2 bases at V and 0 bases at J, with 5 bases between. This CDR3 contains 15 residues. This CDR3 reads CASSPFFSGANVLTF. CDR3 DNA: TGTGCCAGCTCACCATTCTTCTCTGGGGCCAACGTCCTGACTTTC.

This rearrangement joins TRBV5-6 to TRBJ1-2; TRBD1 aligns across 7 bases. The CDR3 runs 14 residues. With 2 bases clipped from V and 1 base from J, the junction kept 2 bases outside the gene matches. The germline V gene has CDR1 SGHDT and CDR2 YYEEEE. CDR3 in amino acids: CASSFGDSNYGYTF. The CDR3 DNA sequence: TGTGCCAGCAGCTTCGGGGACAGTAACTATGGCTACACCTTC.

This chain joins TRBV7-9 and TRBJ1-4; maybe TRBD1 (5 bases). The V end lost 5 bases, the J end lost 7 bases, and 17 bases lay between the germline ends. The CDR3 runs to 15 residues. Germline loops: CDR1 SEHNR, CDR2 FQNEAQ (reference sequence). CDR3 region: CASSLSGGPGEKLFF. The CDR3 nucleotides read TGTGCCAGCAGCCTATCGGGGGGACCTGGTGAAAAACTGTTTTTT.

This clone was seen at least ten times. The chain couples TRBV5-1 to TRBJ2-5; D not certain. Trimming shortened V by 0 bases and J by 0 bases, and 0 bases separated the two germline ends. Germline CDR1 SGHRS, CDR2 YFSETQ. The CDR3 has 12 residues. This CDR3 reads CASSLDQETQYF. In DNA form, the CDR3 reads TGCGCCAGCAGCTTGGACCAAGAGACCCAGTACTTC. The complete variable domain, with remaining parts taken from reference TRBV5-1 and TRBJ2-5, reads KAGVTQTPRYLIKTRGQQVTLSCSPISGHRSVSWYQQTPGQGLQFLFEYFSETQRNKGNFPGRFSGRQFSNSRSEMNVSTLELGDSALYLCASSLDQETQYFGPGTRLLVL.

This clone was detected a few times. The chain has TRBV14 and TRBJ1-1; 10 bases agree with TRBD1. The CDR3 loop spans 14 amino acids. With 6 bases clipped from V and 3 bases from J, the junction kept 4 bases outside the gene matches. The germline gives CDR1 SGHDN, CDR2 FVKESK. The CDR3 loop is CASRIGQGDTEAFF. As DNA, the CDR3 is TGTGCCAGCAGGATTGGACAGGGGGACACTGAAGCTTTCTTT. The whole variable domain, remainder taken from reference TRBV14 and TRBJ1-1, is EAGVTQFPSHSVIEKGQTVTLRCDPISGHDNLYWYRRVMGKEIKFLLHFVKESKQDESGMPNNRFLAERTGGTYSTLKVQPAELEDSGVYFCASRIGQGDTEAFFGQGTRLTVV.

This clone was counted between two and nine times. CDR3 DNA: TGTGCCAGCTCACGACTAGCGGATCACAATGAGCAGTTCTTC. It yields the protein CASSRLADHNEQFF. The V and J genes are TRBV18 and TRBJ2-1; 9 positions match TRBD2. Germline CDR1 and CDR2: KGHSH and LQKENI. V lost 4 bases, J lost 5 bases, and 3 bases stayed unmatched. The CDR3 extends over 14 amino acids.

As for this clone: The same CDR3 also results from other DNA sequences found in this sample. V is TRBV29-1 and J is TRBJ2-4, with D possibly matching TRBD2 (6 bases). This CDR3 spans 12 amino acids. Germline loops: CDR1 SQVTM, CDR2 ANQGSEA. Trimming cost V 6 bases and J 9 bases, with 15 bases left between them. The CDR3 bases are TGCAGCGTGGCTGGGGGAGGCGGCATTCAGTACTTC. Its protein is CSVAGGGGIQYF.

Comments on this clone: Being one base from a much bigger clone, this may be a read error. J is TRBJ2-7 and V is TRBV6-1; D ambiguous. The CDR3 spans 15 residues. Per germline, CDR1 MNHNS and CDR2 SASEGT. Trimming left V 8 bases short and J 0 bases short, with 17 bases between. The CDR3 nucleotides are TGTGCCAGCGGCCCTTCCGGACGGCCCTCCTACGAGCAGTACTTC. Its translation is CASGPSGRPSYEQYF.

The V gene is TRBV9, the J gene TRBJ2-7; D may be TRBD2 (6 bases). V shed 0 bases and J shed 3 bases, with 10 bases lying between them. The germline CDR1 and CDR2 sequences are SGDLS and YYNGEE. The CDR3 consists of 14 residues. CDR3 protein: CASSVEAGNYEQYF. CDR3 bases: TGTGCCAGCAGCGTAGAGGCGGGGAACTACGAGCAGTACTTC.

This clone was detected ten times or more. The chain recombines TRBV6-7 with TRBJ2-7; 8 positions match TRBD2. TRBV6-7 is noted as an ORF with a role that remains uncertain. This CDR3 is built from 15 residues. V lost 2 bases to trimming and J lost 5 bases; unmatched junction nucleotides: 8. CDR3 protein: CASSYAGGEGHEQYF. The DNA of the CDR3 is TGTGCCAGCAGTTACGCGGGGGGCGAGGGGCACGAGCAGTACTTC.

For the CDR3, the DNA is TGTGCCAGCAGCCCTCAACTAGCGGGGCACACAGATACGCAGTATTTT. Translating it yields CASSPQLAGHTDTQYF. V usage is TRBV11-1 and J usage is TRBJ2-3, with 10 bases identical to TRBD2. From germline, CDR1 is SGHAT and CDR2 FQDESV (reference sequence). The CDR3 consists of 16 residues. Trimming at V came to 5 bases and at J to 2 bases, leaving 7 bases not matched to a gene. Variable domain in full (rest from reference TRBV11-1 and TRBJ2-3): EAEVAQSPRYKITEKSQAVAFWCDPISGHATLYWYRQILGQGPELLVQFQDESVVDDSQLPKDRFSAERLKGVDSTLKIQPAELGDSAMYLCASSPQLAGHTDTQYFGPGTRLTVL.

Only a few counts were recorded for this clone. The chain uses TRBV9 and TRBJ1-4; no clear D. Germline V gene sequence: CDR1 SGDLS, CDR2 YYNGEE. CDR3 length: 13 amino acids. V was clipped by 0 bases and J by 8 bases, with 8 bases between them. This CDR3 is CASSVGHNEKLFF. The CDR3 bases are TGTGCCAGCAGCGTAGGGCACAACGAAAAACTGTTTTTT.

The chain carries TRBV29-1 and TRBJ2-3, with TRBD2 matching over 8 bases. Germline V CDR1 and CDR2: SQVTM, ANQGSEA. After removal of 4 bases from V and 2 bases from J, the junction contained 5 bases not matched to a gene. The CDR3 sequence is 14 residues long. The CDR3 nucleotides read TGCAGCGTTGGAACTAGCGGAACCACAGATACGCAGTATTTT. Translating gives CSVGTSGTTDTQYF.

This clone was seen only a few times. V gene TRBV7-2 combines with J gene TRBJ2-5; 11 positions match TRBD1. Germline CDR1 is SGHTA and CDR2 is FQGNSA. Losses at the gene ends were 5 bases for V and 4 bases for J; bases not matched to a gene: 9. This CDR3 has 16 residues. CDR3 DNA: TGTGCCAGCAGCGTTAGTTGGGGGACAGGGGGAGAGACCCAGTACTTC. This encodes CASSVSWGTGGETQYF.